Below, 22 T cell receptor beta chains from the same sample are listed, as sequenced in a study of cytomegalovirus exposure and HLA in healthy donors. In the PCR, 60 Vbeta and 13 Jbeta primers were used. Measured with immunoSEQ multiplex PCR; TCRdb has only the in-frame clones, and not every one. The sample includes 78,000 or so clones, 62% of them seen just once. Sequenced input: PBMCs. These TCRs come from a male donor in good health and CMV-seropositive.

This clone was observed a single time. V and J are TRBV15 and TRBJ2-1, with D perhaps TRBD1 (6 bases). V shed 5 bases and J shed 4 bases, with 12 bases lying between them. Germline V gives CDR1 LNHNV, CDR2 YYDKDF (reference sequence). This CDR3 has 14 amino acids. The CDR3 protein is CATSPSQGYNEQFF. Here the CDR3 DNA reads TGTGCCACCAGCCCAAGCCAGGGGTACAATGAGCAGTTCTTC.

The rearrangement links TRBV5-1 to TRBJ1-4; 12 nucleotides agree with TRBD1. Germline V CDR1 and CDR2: SGHRS, YFSETQ. This CDR3 has 15 amino acids. V lost 7 bases and J lost 7; bases outside the gene matches: 8. CDR3 DNA sequence: TGCGCCAGCGCCGGGACAGGGGGCCGGTCTGAAAAACTGTTTTTT. This gives the protein CASAGTGGRSEKLFF. The variable domain in full, with the rest retrieved from reference TRBV5-1 and TRBJ1-4, is KAGVTQTPRYLIKTRGQQVTLSCSPISGHRSVSWYQQTPGQGLQFLFEYFSETQRNKGNFPGRFSGRQFSNSRSEMNVSTLELGDSALYLCASAGTGGRSEKLFFGSGTQLSVL.

This rearrangement joins TRBV29-1 to TRBJ1-3; D remains unclear. Per the germline V gene, CDR1 is SQVTM and CDR2 is ANQGSEA. Trimming cost V 2 bases and J 4 bases, with 9 bases left between them. This CDR3 is 13 amino acids long. The CDR3 loop is CSVEPARGNTIYF. DNA of the CDR3: TGCAGCGTTGAACCCGCGAGGGGAAACACCATATATTTT.

The rearrangement uses TRBV6-5 and TRBJ1-2; 7 bases agree with TRBD1. Germline trimming cut 6 bases from V and 1 base from J; bases unmatched to any gene: 8. Germline loops: CDR1 MNHEY, CDR2 SVGAGI. This CDR3 has 15 residues. The CDR3 bases are TGTGCCAGCAGGATTAGGACAGGTCTTAACTATGGCTACACCTTC. Translated: CASRIRTGLNYGYTF.

The chain couples TRBV11-1 to TRBJ2-1; the match to TRBD2 covers 7 bases. Germline V lookup: CDR1 SGHAT, CDR2 FQDESV (reference sequence). V dropped 1 base and J dropped 6; count of bases not matched to a gene: 3. The CDR3 consists of 14 residues. As DNA, the CDR3 is TGTGCCAGCAGCTTAGGGGGCGGGGGCAATGAGCAGTTCTTC. It codes for CASSLGGGGNEQFF. The entire variable domain, with the rest obtained from reference TRBV11-1 and TRBJ2-1, is as follows: EAEVAQSPRYKITEKSQAVAFWCDPISGHATLYWYRQILGQGPELLVQFQDESVVDDSQLPKDRFSAERLKGVDSTLKIQPAELGDSAMYLCASSLGGGGNEQFFGPGTRLTVL.

The CDR3 reads CASSLRVAGGTGDTQYF. CDR3 nucleotide sequence: TGTGCCAGCAGTTTACGGGTAGCGGGGGGCACTGGGGATACGCAGTATTTT. The chain combines TRBV27 with TRBJ2-3, with 10 bases lining up with TRBD2. With 2 bases clipped from V and 6 bases from J, the junction kept 11 bases outside the gene matches. Germline CDR1 MNHEY, CDR2 SMNVEV (reference sequence). This CDR3 has 17 residues.

In this sample, this clone turned up a few times. The V call is TRBV4-1, the J call TRBJ1-2; D unclear. The CDR3 spans 14 residues. V lost 1 base, J lost 3 bases, and 9 bases lay in between. Per the germline V gene, CDR1 is MGHRA and CDR2 is YSYEKL. The CDR3 is CASSQGGQHYGYTF. The CDR3 DNA follows: TGCGCCAGCAGCCAAGGTGGGCAGCACTATGGCTACACCTTC.

V usage is TRBV6-5 and J usage is TRBJ2-3, with TRBD2 matching 12 bases. V gave up 6 bases and J gave up 5 bases; unmatched junction bases: 6. The CDR3 is 15 amino acids. Germline-derived CDR1 and CDR2 are MNHEY and SVGAGI. Written as DNA, the CDR3 is TGTGCCAGCAGCCTTCTAGCGGGGGGGCAAGATACGCAGTATTTT. Its protein is CASSLLAGGQDTQYF.

This clone showed up just a few times. The gene calls are TRBV28 and TRBJ2-3; 7 positions agree with TRBD2. The V gene's germline CDR1 is MDHEN and CDR2 SYDVKM. The CDR3 runs to 15 residues. V dropped 3 bases and J dropped 1; count of bases not matched to a gene: 4. The CDR3 nucleotides are TGTGCCAGCAGTTTGGCGGGGGAGCGCACAGATACGCAGTATTTT. As protein: CASSLAGERTDTQYF.

The J gene is TRBJ2-5, the V gene TRBV11-2, with D perhaps matching TRBD2 (6 bases). Deletions cut 1 base from V and 4 bases from J, with 13 bases between. The germline gives CDR1 SGHAT, CDR2 FQNNGV. The CDR3 runs to 15 residues. The CDR3 sequence: CASSLGRTEGETQYF. The CDR3, as DNA: TGTGCCAGCAGCTTAGGGCGAACGGAGGGAGAGACCCAGTACTTC. Based on the CDR3 plus reference TRBV11-2 and TRBJ2-5, the full variable domain is EAGVAQSPRYKIIEKRQSVAFWCNPISGHATLYWYQQILGQGPKLLIQFQNNGVVDDSQLPKDRFSAERLKGVDSTLKIQPAKLEDSAVYLCASSLGRTEGETQYFGPGTRLLVL.

This clone showed up just a few times. The CDR3 reads CASRYSQETQYF. The CDR3 DNA is TGTGCCAGCCGCTACAGCCAAGAGACCCAGTACTTC. The genes are TRBV5-4 and TRBJ2-5; unclear D gene. V was cut by 7 bases and J by 1 base, with 8 bases left in between. The CDR3 runs 12 residues. CDR1 is SGHNT, CDR2 YYREEE, per germline (reference sequence).

The CDR3 sequence is CASSLDAGEQPQHF. The CDR3, as DNA: TGTGCCAGCAGCTTAGATGCAGGGGAACAGCCCCAGCATTTT. This chain links TRBV7-6 with TRBJ1-5; maybe TRBD1 (6 bases). The CDR3 has 14 amino acids. V was cut by 1 base and J by 7 bases, with 11 bases left in between. Per germline, CDR1 SGHVS and CDR2 FNYEAQ.

The chain uses TRBV6-5 and TRBJ2-3, with D possibly being TRBD2 (6 bases). The CDR3 has 14 residues. Deletions cut 7 bases from V and 3 bases from J, with 14 bases between. Germline V gives CDR1 MNHEY, CDR2 SVGAGI. The DNA for the CDR3 is TGTGCCAGCAACCTACTAGGAGGGACAGATACGCAGTATTTT. It is translated as CASNLLGGTDTQYF.

The sample holds a few counts of this clone. The chain joins TRBV14 to TRBJ2-3; 7 nucleotides align to TRBD1. CDR3 length: 13 residues. The V gene's germline CDR1 is SGHDN and CDR2 FVKESK. V lost 3 bases and J lost 12; bases outside the gene matches: 9. CDR3: CASSHVQGRGQYF. The CDR3 nucleotides are TGTGCCAGCAGCCATGTACAGGGGAGAGGACAGTATTTT.

The chain uses TRBV6-1 and TRBJ2-7; 11 positions agree with TRBD2. After removal of 5 bases from V and 6 bases from J, the junction contained 9 bases not matched to a gene. The length of the CDR3 is 15 residues. The germline gives CDR1 MNHNS, CDR2 SASEGT. The CDR3 is CASSHLAGGRGEQYF. The CDR3 DNA follows: TGTGCCAGCAGTCATCTAGCGGGAGGTCGGGGCGAGCAGTACTTC.

V and J are TRBV29-1 and TRBJ2-2; 7 bases are shared with TRBD2. The CDR3 contains 13 residues. J lost 5 bases, V lost 3 bases, and 3 bases had no gene match. From germline, CDR1 is SQVTM and CDR2 ANQGSEA. The DNA for the CDR3 is TGCAGCGTTGAGTCGCGGGGGACCGGGGAGCTGTTTTTT. It is translated as CSVESRGTGELFF.

The J gene is TRBJ1-5, the V gene TRBV30; D gene uncertain. In germline, CDR1 is GTSNPN, CDR2 SVGIG (reference sequence). This CDR3 comprises 12 residues. V was clipped by 4 bases and J by 1 base, with 5 bases between them. CDR3: CAWTLSNQPQHF. In nucleotides, the CDR3 is TGTGCCTGGACCCTGAGCAATCAGCCCCAGCATTTT.

The rearrangement joins TRBV6-5 to TRBJ1-1, with TRBD1 as a possible D gene (5 bases). Germline lookup yields CDR1 MNHEY and CDR2 SVGAGI. The V end was cut by 2 bases, the J end by 4 bases, with 11 bases between. There are 14 residues in the CDR3. CDR3 loop: CASSYRGLATEAFF. CDR3 nucleotide sequence: TGTGCCAGCAGTTACAGGGGCTTGGCCACTGAAGCTTTCTTT.

This CDR3 reads CASSKPGQGLSEAFF. The CDR3 DNA reads TGTGCCAGCAGTAAACCGGGACAGGGTCTCTCTGAAGCTTTCTTT. The V call is TRBV6-5, the J call TRBJ1-1; TRBD1 matches at 9 bases. After removal of 5 bases from V and 6 bases from J, the junction contained 10 bases not matched to a gene. The germline gives CDR1 MNHEY, CDR2 SVGAGI. The CDR3 totals 15 residues.

In this sample, this clone turned up once. This rearrangement joins TRBV11-1 to TRBJ2-3; 13 bases fit TRBD2. After removal of 3 bases from V and 2 bases from J, the junction contained 5 bases not matched to a gene. Germline V gives CDR1 SGHAT, CDR2 FQDESV (reference sequence). The CDR3 runs 17 residues. The DNA for the CDR3 is TGTGCCAGCAGCTTTCGGGGACTAGCGGGAAACACAGATACGCAGTATTTT. Protein: CASSFRGLAGNTDTQYF.

The gene calls are TRBV7-2 and TRBJ2-7, with TRBD2 matching over 10 bases. Germline V gene lookup returns CDR1 SGHTA and CDR2 FQGNSA. The length of the CDR3 is 17 residues. Trimming took 5 bases from V and 1 from J; bases not matched to a gene: 11. CDR3: CASSTRGVAGGSYEQYF. In nucleotides, the CDR3 is TGTGCCAGCAGCACTCGGGGCGTAGCGGGAGGTTCCTACGAGCAGTACTTC.

The chain combines TRBV2 with TRBJ2-7, with 8 positions matching TRBD1. Germline CDR1 and CDR2: SNHLY and FYNNEI. Germline trimming cut 8 bases from V and 5 bases from J; bases unmatched to any gene: 11. CDR3 length equals 14 residues. CDR3 protein: CASRRETGANEQYF. Here the CDR3 DNA reads TGTGCCAGCCGAAGAGAGACAGGGGCTAACGAGCAGTACTTC.